The 8 T cell receptor beta chains presented below share a single source sample, sequenced in a study of OX40 agonist ivuxolimab in advanced cancers. Measured with immunoSEQ multiplex PCR; TCRdb has only the in-frame clones, and not every one. This sample has under 45,000 clones, with around 85% found just once. Sample: CD4+ or CD8+ T cells sorted from blood, taken in a trial of the OX40 agonist ivuxolimab. The receptors shown here come from an adult with an advanced solid tumor such as melanoma, head and neck, liver or kidney cancer.

The chain joins TRBV6-6 to TRBJ2-7; tentative D call: TRBD1 (5 bases). Trimming left V 0 bases short and J 2 bases short, with 11 bases between. In germline, CDR1 is MNHNY, CDR2 SVGAGI (reference sequence). The CDR3 has 15 amino acids. This CDR3 reads CASSYSGAGTYEQYF. As DNA, the CDR3 is TGTGCCAGCAGTTACTCGGGTGCAGGGACCTACGAGCAGTACTTC.

This chain connects TRBV4-2 to TRBJ1-5; D uncertain. V was shortened by 5 bases and J by 4 bases, with 12 bases between the two germline ends. Looked up from germline, CDR1 is LGHNA and CDR2 is YNFKEQ. The CDR3 consists of 14 residues. CDR3: CASSLAGLNQPQHF. The CDR3 DNA sequence: TGTGCCAGCAGCTTAGCGGGCCTAAATCAGCCCCAGCATTTT.

With regard to this clone: The junction shows a germline mismatch at one end, possibly a read error. J is TRBJ1-1 and V is TRBV7-2; D is ambiguous. The CDR3 has 13 residues. Germline V gene sequence: CDR1 SGHTA, CDR2 FQGNSA. CDR3 loop: CVSSRRLNTEAFF. CDR3 coding DNA: TGTGTCAGCAGCCGGAGACTTAACACTGAAGCTTTCTTT.

This chain joins TRBV7-9 and TRBJ1-1; no definite D call. Germline V gives CDR1 SEHNR, CDR2 FQNEAQ (reference sequence). Between the trimmed V and J ends, which lost 2 bases and 8 bases, there was a span of 12 bases. The CDR3 sequence is 13 residues long. The CDR3 DNA is TGTGCCAGCAGCTTATACCCAGAAATAGAAGCTTTCTTT. Translated, it gives CASSLYPEIEAFF.

This rearrangement joins TRBV7-2 to TRBJ2-5, with a weak D call TRBD1 (6 bases). This CDR3 is 14 amino acids long. V lost 5 bases and J lost 2, with 12 bases in between. Germline CDR1 reads SGHTA; CDR2 reads FQGNSA. The CDR3 loop reads CASSRAGVQETQYF. CDR3 sequence (DNA): TGTGCCAGCAGCAGAGCAGGGGTGCAAGAGACCCAGTACTTC.

This clone is termed medium-sized. CDR3 DNA: TGTGCCAGCACCAATAGAGGGTTCTACGAGCAGTACTTC. Protein sequence: CASTNRGFYEQYF. The chain joins TRBV28 to TRBJ2-7, with a possible D match to TRBD2 (5 bases). Germline CDR1 reads MDHEN; CDR2 reads SYDVKM. V lost 7 bases and J 3 bases, leaving 13 bases between the germline ends. The CDR3 runs to 13 residues. The whole variable domain, remainder taken from reference TRBV28 and TRBJ2-7, is DVKVTQSSRYLVKRTGEKVFLECVQDMDHENMFWYRQDPGLGLRLIYFSYDVKMKEKGDIPEGYSVSREKKERFSLILESASTNQTSMYLCASTNRGFYEQYFGPGTRLTVT.

V usage is TRBV21-1 and J usage is TRBJ1-6. TRBV21-1 corresponds to a pseudogene. The CDR3 consists of 20 residues. As DNA, the CDR3 is TGTGCCAGCAGCAAAGCCCCGTTGGCTCGAATTTGGACGAGTAATTCACCCCTCCACTTT. Its protein is CASSKAPLARIWTSNSPLHF.

V gene TRBV6-1 combines with J gene TRBJ2-7, with TRBD2 matching over 12 bases. CDR1 and CDR2 from the germline V gene are MNHNS and SASEGT. The CDR3 runs 15 residues. Trimming took 6 bases from V and 6 from J; bases not matched to a gene: 9. The CDR3 sequence: CASRAQRLAGAEQYF. CDR3 bases: TGTGCCAGCAGGGCCCAACGACTAGCGGGGGCCGAGCAGTACTTC.